The present TCR beta chain was sequenced within a study of T cells in narcolepsy. Study-level information: Patients with NT1 or NT2 and healthy control donors were enrolled.

The repertoire was sequenced with immunoSEQ multiplex PCR; TCRdb's copy has only in-frame clones and lacks some. The sample records about 24,000 clones, around 85% being singletons. Study outcomes and limitations: Same-patient CSF and blood CD4+ T cell clonotypes included HCRT-specific and TRIB2-specific autoreactive ones. Autoreactive clonotypes reportedly recurred in blood of same and different patients, not controls.

Comment on this clone: Its specificity is unknown.

Germline V gene data show CDR1 as SGHVS and CDR2 as FQNEAQ. CDR3 length: 14 residues. V lost 5 bases and J lost 7, with 18 bases in between. The sequencing sample was made of memory (CD45RA-) CD4+ T cells from blood. The origin of this receptor is a human donor in good health. The chain links TRBV7-8 to TRBJ2-7; D is possibly TRBD1 (5 bases). The CDR3 coding sequence is TGTGCCAGCAGCGCCAGGGATGGGTTGGGGGAGCAGTACTTC. Its protein product is CASSARDGLGEQYF.